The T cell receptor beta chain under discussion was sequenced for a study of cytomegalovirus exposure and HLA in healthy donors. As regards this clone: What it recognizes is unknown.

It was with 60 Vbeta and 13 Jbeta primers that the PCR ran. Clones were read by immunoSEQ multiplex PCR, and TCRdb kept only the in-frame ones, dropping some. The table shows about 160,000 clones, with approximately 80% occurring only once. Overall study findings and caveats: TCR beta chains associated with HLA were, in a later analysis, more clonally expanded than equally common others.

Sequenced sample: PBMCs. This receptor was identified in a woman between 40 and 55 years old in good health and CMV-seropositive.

CDR3 amino acids: CASSPGSLGDEQFF. Here the CDR3 DNA reads TGTGCCAGCAGCCCCGGGAGTCTCGGCGATGAGCAGTTCTTC. The chain recombines TRBV5-4 with TRBJ2-1, with a possible D match to TRBD2 (6 bases). In germline, CDR1 is SGHNT, CDR2 YYREEE (reference sequence). Trimming shortened V by 4 bases and J by 8 bases, and 16 bases separated the two germline ends. CDR3 length: 14 amino acids.